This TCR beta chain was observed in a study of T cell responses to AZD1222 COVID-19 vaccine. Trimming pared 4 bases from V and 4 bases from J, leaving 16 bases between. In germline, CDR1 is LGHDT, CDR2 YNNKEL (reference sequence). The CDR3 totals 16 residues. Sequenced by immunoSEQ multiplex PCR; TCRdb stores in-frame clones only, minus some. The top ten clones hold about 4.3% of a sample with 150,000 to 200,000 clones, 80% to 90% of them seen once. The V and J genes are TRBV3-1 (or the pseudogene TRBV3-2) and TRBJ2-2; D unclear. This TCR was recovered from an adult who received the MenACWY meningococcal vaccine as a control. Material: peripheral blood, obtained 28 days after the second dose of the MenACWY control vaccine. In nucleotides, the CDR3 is TGTGCCAGCAGCCTTTTTTTGTATGGTGGCACCGGGGAGCTGTTTTTT. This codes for CASSLFLYGGTGELFF.